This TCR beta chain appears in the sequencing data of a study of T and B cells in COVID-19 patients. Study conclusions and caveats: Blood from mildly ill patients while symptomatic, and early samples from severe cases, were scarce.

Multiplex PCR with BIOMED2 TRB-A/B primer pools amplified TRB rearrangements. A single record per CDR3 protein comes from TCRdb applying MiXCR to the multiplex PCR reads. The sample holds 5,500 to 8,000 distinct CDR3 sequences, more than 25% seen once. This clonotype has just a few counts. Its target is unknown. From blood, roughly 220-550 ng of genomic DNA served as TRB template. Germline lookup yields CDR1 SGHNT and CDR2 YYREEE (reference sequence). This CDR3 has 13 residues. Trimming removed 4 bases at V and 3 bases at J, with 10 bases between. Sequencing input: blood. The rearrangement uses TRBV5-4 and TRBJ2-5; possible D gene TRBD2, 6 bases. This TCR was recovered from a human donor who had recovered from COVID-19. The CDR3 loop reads CASSRSGEETQYF. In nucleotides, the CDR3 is TGTGCCAGCAGCCGTAGCGGAGAAGAGACCCAGTACTTC.